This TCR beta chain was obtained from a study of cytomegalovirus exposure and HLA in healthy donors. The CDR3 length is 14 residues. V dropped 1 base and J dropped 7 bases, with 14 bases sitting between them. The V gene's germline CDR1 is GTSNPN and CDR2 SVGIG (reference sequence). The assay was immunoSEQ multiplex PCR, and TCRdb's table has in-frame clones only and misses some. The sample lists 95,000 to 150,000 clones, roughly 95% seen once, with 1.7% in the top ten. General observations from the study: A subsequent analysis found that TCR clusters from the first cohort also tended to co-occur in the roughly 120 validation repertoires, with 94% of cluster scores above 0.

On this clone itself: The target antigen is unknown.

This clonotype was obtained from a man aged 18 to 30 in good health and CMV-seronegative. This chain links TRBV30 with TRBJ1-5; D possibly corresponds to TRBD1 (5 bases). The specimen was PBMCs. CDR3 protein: CAWSEGIGRQPQHF. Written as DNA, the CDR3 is TGTGCCTGGAGTGAGGGGATCGGGCGCCAGCCCCAGCATTTT.